This T cell receptor beta chain was retrieved from a study of cytomegalovirus exposure and HLA in healthy donors. Study-level information: The 120 or so validation repertoires used a platform that matched the one used for the 500 to 700 first-cohort repertoires, as a later analysis reported.

Germline-derived CDR1 and CDR2 are MNHEY and SMNVEV (reference sequence). CDR3 length: 18 residues. With V trimmed by 5 bases and J by 0 bases, 13 bases remained unmatched. Study-level points and caveats: A subsequent analysis found that TCR clusters from the first cohort also tended to co-occur in the approximately 130 validation repertoires, with around 94% of cluster scores above 0.

Remarks on this clone: The antigen remains undetermined.

TCRdb keeps only in-frame clones here, not all; method: immunoSEQ multiplex PCR. The sample has 350,000 or so clones; about nine tenths are singletons. The sample consisted of PBMCs. The receptor was isolated from a woman aged 18-30 years in good health and CMV-seronegative. This chain links TRBV27 with TRBJ1-1; 9 positions match TRBD1. The CDR3 sequence: CASSKDTGGSYMNTEAFF. The CDR3 nucleotides are TGTGCCAGCAGTAAAGACACAGGGGGCTCCTACATGAACACTGAAGCTTTCTTT.